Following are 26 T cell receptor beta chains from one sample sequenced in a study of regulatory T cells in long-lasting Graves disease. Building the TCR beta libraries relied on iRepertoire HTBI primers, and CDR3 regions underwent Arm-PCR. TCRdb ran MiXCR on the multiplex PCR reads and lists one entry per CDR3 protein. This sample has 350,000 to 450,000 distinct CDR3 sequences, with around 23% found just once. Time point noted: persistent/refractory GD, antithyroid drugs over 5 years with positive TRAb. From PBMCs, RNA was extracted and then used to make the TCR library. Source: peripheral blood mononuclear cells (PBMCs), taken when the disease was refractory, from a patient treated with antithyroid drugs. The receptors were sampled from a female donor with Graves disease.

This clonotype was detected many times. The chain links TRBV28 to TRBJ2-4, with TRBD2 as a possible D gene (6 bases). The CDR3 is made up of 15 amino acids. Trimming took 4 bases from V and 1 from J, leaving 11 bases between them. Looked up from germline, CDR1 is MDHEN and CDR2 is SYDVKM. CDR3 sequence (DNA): TGTGCCAGCAGTTCGGAGGGGAGTGCCAAAAACATTCAGTACTTC. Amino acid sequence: CASSSEGSAKNIQYF.

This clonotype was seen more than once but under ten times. CDR3 bases: TGTGCCAGCAGCGCGACCGGGACAGGGTTAGAGACCCAGTACTTC. Amino acid sequence: CASSATGTGLETQYF. The chain links TRBV9 to TRBJ2-5; TRBD1 matches at 9 bases. The germline V gene encodes CDR1 SGDLS and CDR2 YYNGEE. CDR3 length equals 15 residues. V gave up 3 bases and J gave up 4 bases; unmatched junction bases: 7. Full variable domain (rest looked up from reference TRBV9 and TRBJ2-5): DSGVTQTPKHLITATGQRVTLRCSPRSGDLSVYWYQQSLDQGLQFLIQYYNGEERAKGNILERFSAQQFPDLHSELNLSSLELGDSALYFCASSATGTGLETQYFGPGTRLLVL.

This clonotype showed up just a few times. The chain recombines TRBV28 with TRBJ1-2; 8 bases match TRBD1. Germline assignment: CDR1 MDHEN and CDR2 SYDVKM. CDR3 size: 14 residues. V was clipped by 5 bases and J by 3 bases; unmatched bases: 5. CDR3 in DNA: TGTGCCAGCAGTCCGACAGGGGCGGACTATGGCTACACCTTC. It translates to CASSPTGADYGYTF.

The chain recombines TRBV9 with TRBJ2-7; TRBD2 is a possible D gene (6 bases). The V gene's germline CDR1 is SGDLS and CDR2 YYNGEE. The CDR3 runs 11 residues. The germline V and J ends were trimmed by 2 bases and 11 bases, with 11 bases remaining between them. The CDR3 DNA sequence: TGTGCCAGCAGCGTTGGACGGGAGAAGTACTTC. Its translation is CASSVGREKYF.

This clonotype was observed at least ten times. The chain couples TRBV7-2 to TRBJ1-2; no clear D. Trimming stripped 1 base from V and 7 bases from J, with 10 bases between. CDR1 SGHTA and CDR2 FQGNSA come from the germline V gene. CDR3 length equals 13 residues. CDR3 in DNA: TGTGCCAGCAGCTTAGTAGGGCTCTCTGGCTACACCTTC. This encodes CASSLVGLSGYTF.

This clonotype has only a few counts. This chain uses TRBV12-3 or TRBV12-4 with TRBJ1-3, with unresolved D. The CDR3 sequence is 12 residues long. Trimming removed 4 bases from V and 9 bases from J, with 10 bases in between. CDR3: CASSWTSSTIYF. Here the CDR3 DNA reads TGTGCCAGCAGTTGGACCTCTTCCACCATATATTTT.

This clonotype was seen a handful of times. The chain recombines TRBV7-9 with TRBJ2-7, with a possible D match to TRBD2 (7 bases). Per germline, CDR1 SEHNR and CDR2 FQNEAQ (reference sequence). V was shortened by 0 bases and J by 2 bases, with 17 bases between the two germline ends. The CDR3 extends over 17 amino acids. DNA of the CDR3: TGTGCCAGCAGCTTAGCGGGGGGGCTATCCTCTCCCTACGAGCAGTACTTC. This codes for CASSLAGGLSSPYEQYF.

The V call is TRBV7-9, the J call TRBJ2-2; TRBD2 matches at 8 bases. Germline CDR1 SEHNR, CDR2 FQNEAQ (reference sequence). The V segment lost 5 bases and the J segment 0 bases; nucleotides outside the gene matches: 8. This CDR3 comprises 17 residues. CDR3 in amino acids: CASSPPLAGTNTGELFF. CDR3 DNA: TGTGCCAGCAGCCCCCCTTTAGCGGGAACGAACACCGGGGAGCTGTTTTTT.

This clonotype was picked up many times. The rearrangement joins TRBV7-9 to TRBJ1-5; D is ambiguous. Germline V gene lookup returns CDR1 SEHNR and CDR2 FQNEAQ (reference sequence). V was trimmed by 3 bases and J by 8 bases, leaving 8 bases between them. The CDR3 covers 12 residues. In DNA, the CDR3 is TGTGCCAGCAGCTTGCGGCCCAAGCCCCAGCATTTT. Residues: CASSLRPKPQHF.

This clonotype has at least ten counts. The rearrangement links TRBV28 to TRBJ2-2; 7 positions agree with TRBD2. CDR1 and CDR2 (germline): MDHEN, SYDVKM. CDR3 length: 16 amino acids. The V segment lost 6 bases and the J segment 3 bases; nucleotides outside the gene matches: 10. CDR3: CASRPPGGWDTGELFF. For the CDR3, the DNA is TGTGCCAGCAGACCTCCCGGGGGGTGGGACACCGGGGAGCTGTTTTTT.

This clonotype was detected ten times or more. CDR3: CASSGTANTGELFF. In nucleotides, the CDR3 is TGTGCCAGCTCCGGGACGGCGAACACCGGGGAGCTGTTTTTT. The chain joins TRBV19 to TRBJ2-2; either TRBD1 or TRBD2 may supply D (5 bases each). Trimming removed 9 bases at V and 0 bases at J, with 11 bases between. This CDR3 region has 14 residues. The V gene's germline CDR1 is LNHDA and CDR2 SQIVND (reference sequence).

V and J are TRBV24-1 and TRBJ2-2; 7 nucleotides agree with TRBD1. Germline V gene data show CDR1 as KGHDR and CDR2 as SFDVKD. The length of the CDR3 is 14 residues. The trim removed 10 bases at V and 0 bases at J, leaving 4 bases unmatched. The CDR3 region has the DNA TGTGCCACTCAGGGACAGACGAACACCGGGGAGCTGTTTTTT. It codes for CATQGQTNTGELFF.

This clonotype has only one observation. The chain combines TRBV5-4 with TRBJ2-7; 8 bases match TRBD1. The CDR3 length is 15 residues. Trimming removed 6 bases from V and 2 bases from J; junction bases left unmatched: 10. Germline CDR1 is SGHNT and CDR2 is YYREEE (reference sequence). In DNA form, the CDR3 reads TGTGCCAGCAAAGCTTGGCAGGGGGCAGCCTACGAGCAGTACTTC. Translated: CASKAWQGAAYEQYF.

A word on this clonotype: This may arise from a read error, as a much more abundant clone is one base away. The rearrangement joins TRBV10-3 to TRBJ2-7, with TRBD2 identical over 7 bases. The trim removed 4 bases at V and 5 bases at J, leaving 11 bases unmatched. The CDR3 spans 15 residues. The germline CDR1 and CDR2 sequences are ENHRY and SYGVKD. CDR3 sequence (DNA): TGTGCCATCAGTGGAACGGCGGGAGAGAGGCACGAGCAGTACTTC. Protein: CAISGTAGERHEQYF.

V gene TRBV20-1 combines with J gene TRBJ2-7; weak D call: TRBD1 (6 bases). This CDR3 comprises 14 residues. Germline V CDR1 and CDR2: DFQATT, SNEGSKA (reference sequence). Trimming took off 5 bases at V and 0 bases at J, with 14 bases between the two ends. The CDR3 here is CSAPGHTISYEQYF. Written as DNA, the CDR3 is TGCAGTGCTCCGGGACACACTATCTCCTACGAGCAGTACTTC.

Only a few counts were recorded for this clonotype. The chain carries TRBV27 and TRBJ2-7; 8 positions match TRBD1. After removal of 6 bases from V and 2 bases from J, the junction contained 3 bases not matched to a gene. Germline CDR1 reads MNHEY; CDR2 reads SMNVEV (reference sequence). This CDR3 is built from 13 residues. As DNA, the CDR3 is TGTGCCAGCAGGCGGGGACAGGCCTACGAGCAGTACTTC. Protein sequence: CASRRGQAYEQYF.

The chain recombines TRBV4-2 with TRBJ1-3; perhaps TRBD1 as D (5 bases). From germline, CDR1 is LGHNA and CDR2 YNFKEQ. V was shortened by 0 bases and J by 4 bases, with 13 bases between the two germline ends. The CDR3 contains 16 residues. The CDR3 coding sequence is TGTGCCAGCAGCCAAGAGTCCGGGGCAGAGGGAAACACCATATATTTT. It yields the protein CASSQESGAEGNTIYF.

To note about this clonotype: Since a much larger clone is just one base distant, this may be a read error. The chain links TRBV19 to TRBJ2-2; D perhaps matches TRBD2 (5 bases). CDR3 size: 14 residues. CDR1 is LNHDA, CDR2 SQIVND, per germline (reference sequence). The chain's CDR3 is CASSSSSFAGELLF. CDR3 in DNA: TGTGCCAGTAGTAGTTCTAGTTTCGCCGGGGAGCTGCTTTTT.

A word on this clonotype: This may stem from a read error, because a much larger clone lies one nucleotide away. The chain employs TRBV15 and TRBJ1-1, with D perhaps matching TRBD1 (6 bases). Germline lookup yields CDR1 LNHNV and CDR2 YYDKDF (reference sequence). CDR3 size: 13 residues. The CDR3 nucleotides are TGTGCCACCAGCAGTGGGGGCTACACTGAAGCTTCCTTT. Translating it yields CATSSGGYTEASF.

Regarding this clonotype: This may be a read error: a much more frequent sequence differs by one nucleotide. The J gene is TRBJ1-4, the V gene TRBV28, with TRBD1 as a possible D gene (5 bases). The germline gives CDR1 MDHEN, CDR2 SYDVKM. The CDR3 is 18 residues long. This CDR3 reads CASALGERSLSTSEKLFF. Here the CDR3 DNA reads TGTGCCAGCGCCCTGGGGGAACGCAGCCTTTCAACTAGTGAAAAACTGTTTTTT.

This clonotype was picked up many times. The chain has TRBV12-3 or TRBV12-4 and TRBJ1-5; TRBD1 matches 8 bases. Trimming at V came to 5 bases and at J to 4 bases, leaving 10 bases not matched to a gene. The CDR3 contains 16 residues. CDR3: CASSRRGRGSNQPQHF. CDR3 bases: TGTGCCAGCAGTCGCAGGGGGCGGGGATCTAATCAGCCCCAGCATTTT.

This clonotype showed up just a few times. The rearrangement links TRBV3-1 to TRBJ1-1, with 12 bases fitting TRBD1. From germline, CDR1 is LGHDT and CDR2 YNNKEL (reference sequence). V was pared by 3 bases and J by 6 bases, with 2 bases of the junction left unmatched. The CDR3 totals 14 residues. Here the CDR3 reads CASSQGQGASEAFF. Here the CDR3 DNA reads TGTGCCAGCAGCCAGGGACAGGGGGCATCTGAAGCTTTCTTT.

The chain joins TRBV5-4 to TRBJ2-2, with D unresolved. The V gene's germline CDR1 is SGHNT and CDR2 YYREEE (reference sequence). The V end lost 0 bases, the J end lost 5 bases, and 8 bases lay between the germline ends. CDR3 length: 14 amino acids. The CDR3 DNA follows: TGTGCCAGCAGCTTGGCCGACGGAACCGGGGAGCTGTTTTTT. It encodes CASSLADGTGELFF.

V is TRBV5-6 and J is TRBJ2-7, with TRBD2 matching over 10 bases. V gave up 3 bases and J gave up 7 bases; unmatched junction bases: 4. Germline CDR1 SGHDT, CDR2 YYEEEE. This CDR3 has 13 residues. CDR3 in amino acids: CASSYSGRREQYF. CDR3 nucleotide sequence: TGTGCCAGCAGCTATAGCGGGAGGAGAGAGCAGTACTTC.

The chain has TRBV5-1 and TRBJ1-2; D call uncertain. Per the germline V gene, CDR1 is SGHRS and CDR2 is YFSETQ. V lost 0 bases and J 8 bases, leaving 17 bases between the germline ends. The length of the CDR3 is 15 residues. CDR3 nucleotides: TGCGCCAGCAGCTTGGGGGCAGGCAACTATAACGGCTACACCTTC. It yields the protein CASSLGAGNYNGYTF.

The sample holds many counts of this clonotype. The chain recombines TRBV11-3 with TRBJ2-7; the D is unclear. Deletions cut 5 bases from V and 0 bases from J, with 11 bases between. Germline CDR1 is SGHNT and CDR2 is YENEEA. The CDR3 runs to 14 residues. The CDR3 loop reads CASSLGRNSYEQYF. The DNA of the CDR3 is TGTGCCAGCAGCCTAGGACGAAACTCCTACGAGCAGTACTTC. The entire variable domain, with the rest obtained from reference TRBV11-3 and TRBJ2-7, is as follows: EAGVVQSPRYKIIEKKQPVAFWCNPISGHNTLYWYLQNLGQGPELLIRYENEEAVDDSQLPKDRFSAERLKGVDSTLKIQPAELGDSAVYLCASSLGRNSYEQYFGPGTRLTVT.